The table lists the clone carrying this T cell receptor beta chain with a few counts. A much larger clone differs by one base, so this may be a read error. Unique molecular identifiers were built into the TCRbeta library. TCRdb analysed the PCR reads with MiXCR anew, one entry per CDR3 protein. The table includes around 70,000 distinct CDR3 sequences, 11% detected once. This entry is derived from a study of T-cell reconstitution after alpha-beta-depleted transplantation in children. CDR3 length equals 19 residues. Material: PBMCs, obtained before TCRalphabeta/CD19-depleted stem cell transplant. The chain is built from TRBV12-3 or TRBV12-4 and TRBJ2-6, with D possibly matching TRBD1 (6 bases). This sequence was found in a boy aged 5-17 years with acute myeloid leukemia, due to receive a stem cell transplant. CDR3 sequence (DNA): TGTACCAGCAGTCCCGGGACATGGCTGAGAAGCTCTGGGGCCAACGTCCTGACTTTC. It yields the protein CTSSPGTWLRSSGANVLTF.